The text below deals with one TCR beta chain. What it binds is not known. This CDR3 spans 15 amino acids. V was pared by 3 bases and J by 0 bases, with 12 bases between. Criteria for exclusion of patients were uncontrolled infection, other autoimmune disease, pregnancy or lactation. The record originates from a study of T cells in Graves' hyperthyroidism and ophthalmopathy. The wider study: Peripheral blood was acquired at first diagnosis, ahead of any therapy whatsoever. Study-wide points: Ophthalmopathy prediction by the model preceded onset by a median about 6 months. Stable hyperthyroidism was separated from ophthalmopathy by a model based on 13 V-J features.

RNA transcripts provided the source from which TCR beta CDR3 regions were amplified. HTBI primers were the set used in a first-round RT-PCR of the TCR CDR3. TCRdb independently ran MiXCR on the multiplex PCR reads; one entry per CDR3 protein. The sample lists about 380,000 distinct CDR3 sequences; approximately 18% were seen once. What was sequenced was blood. This chain joins TRBV12-3 or TRBV12-4 and TRBJ2-7; D tentatively reads TRBD1 or TRBD2 (5 bases each). This sequence was found in a man in his late teens or twenties with Graves' ophthalmopathy. The CDR3 DNA is TGTGCCAGCAGTTTCACCAGGGAGAGCTCCTACGAGCAGTACTTC. This codes for CASSFTRESSYEQYF.